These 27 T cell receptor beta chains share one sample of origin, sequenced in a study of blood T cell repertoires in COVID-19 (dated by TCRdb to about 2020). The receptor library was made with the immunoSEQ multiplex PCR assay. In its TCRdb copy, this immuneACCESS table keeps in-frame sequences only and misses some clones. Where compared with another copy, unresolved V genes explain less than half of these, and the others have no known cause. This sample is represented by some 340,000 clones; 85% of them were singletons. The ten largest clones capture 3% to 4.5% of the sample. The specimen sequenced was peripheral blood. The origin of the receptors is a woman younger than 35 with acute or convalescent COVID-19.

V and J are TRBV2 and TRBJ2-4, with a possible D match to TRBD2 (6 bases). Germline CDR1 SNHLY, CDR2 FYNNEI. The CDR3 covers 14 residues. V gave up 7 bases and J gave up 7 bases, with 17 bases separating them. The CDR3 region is CASKGTYLGNIQYF. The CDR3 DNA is TGTGCCAGCAAGGGGACTTACTTGGGGAACATTCAGTACTTC.

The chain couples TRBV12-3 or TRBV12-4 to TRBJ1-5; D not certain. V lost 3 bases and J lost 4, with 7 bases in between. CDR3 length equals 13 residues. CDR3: CASSFRVNQPQHF. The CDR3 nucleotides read TGTGCCAGCAGTTTTCGGGTGAATCAGCCCCAGCATTTT.

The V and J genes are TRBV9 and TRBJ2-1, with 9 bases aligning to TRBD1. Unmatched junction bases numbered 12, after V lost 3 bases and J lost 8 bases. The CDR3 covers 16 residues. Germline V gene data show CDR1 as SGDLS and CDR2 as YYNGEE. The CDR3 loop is CASSAFRGQGFDEQFF. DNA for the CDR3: TGTGCCAGCAGCGCGTTCCGGGGACAGGGTTTCGATGAGCAGTTCTTC. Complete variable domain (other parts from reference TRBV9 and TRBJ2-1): DSGVTQTPKHLITATGQRVTLRCSPRSGDLSVYWYQQSLDQGLQFLIQYYNGEERAKGNILERFSAQQFPDLHSELNLSSLELGDSALYFCASSAFRGQGFDEQFFGPGTRLTVL.

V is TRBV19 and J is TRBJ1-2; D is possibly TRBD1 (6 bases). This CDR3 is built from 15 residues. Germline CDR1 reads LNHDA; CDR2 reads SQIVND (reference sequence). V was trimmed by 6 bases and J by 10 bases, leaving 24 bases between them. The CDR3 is CASRPLSIQGEDYTF. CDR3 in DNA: TGTGCCAGTAGACCTTTATCGATACAGGGCGAGGACTACACCTTC.

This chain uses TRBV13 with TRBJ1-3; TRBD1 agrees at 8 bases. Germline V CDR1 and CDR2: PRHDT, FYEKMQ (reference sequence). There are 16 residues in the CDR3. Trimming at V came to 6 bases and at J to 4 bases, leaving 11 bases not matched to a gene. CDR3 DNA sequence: TGTGCCAGCAGTCCGAACCCAGGGGGCCAAGGAAACACCATATATTTT. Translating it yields CASSPNPGGQGNTIYF.

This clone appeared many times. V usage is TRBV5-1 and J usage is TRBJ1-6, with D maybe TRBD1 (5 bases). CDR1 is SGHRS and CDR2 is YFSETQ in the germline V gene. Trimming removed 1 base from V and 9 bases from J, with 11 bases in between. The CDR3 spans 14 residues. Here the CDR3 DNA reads TGCGCCAGCAGCTTGCCAGGGATCGGTTCACCCCTCCACTTT. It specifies CASSLPGIGSPLHF.

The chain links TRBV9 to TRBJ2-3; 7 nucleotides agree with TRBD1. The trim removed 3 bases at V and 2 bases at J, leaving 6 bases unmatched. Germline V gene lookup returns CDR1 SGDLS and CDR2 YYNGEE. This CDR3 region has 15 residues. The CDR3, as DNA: TGTGCCAGCAGCGAAAGGACAGGAAACACAGATACGCAGTATTTT. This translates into CASSERTGNTDTQYF.

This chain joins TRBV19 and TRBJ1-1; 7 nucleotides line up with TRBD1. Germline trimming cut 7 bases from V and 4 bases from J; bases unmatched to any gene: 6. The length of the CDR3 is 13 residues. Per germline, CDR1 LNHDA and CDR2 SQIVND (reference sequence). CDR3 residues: CASTEGGGTEAFF. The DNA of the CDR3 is TGTGCCAGTACCGAAGGGGGCGGCACTGAAGCTTTCTTT.

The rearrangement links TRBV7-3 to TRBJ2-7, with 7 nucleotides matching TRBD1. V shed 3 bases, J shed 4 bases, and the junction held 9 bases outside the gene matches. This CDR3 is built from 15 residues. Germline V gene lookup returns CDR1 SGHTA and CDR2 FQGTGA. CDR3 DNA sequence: TGTGCCAGCAGCTTCACAGGGGCTGGGGGATACGAGCAGTACTTC. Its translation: CASSFTGAGGYEQYF.

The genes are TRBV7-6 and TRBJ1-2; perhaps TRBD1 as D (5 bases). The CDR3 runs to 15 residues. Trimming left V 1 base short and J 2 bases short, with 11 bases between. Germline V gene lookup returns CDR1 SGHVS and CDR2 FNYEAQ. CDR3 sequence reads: CASSLGGEGNYGYTF. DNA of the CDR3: TGTGCCAGCAGCTTAGGGGGGGAGGGGAACTATGGCTACACCTTC.

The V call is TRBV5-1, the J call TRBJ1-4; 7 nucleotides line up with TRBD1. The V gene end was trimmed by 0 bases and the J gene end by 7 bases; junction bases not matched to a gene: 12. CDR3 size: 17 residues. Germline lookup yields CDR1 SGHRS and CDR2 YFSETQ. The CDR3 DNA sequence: TGCGCCAGCAGCTTGGTACCCTTGACAGGGCCAATTGAAAAACTGTTTTTT. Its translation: CASSLVPLTGPIEKLFF.

The CDR3 region has the DNA TGTGCCAGCAGCTTCATTATCGGACAGGGTGGTTCACCCCTCCACTTT. Translating it yields CASSFIIGQGGSPLHF. The chain couples TRBV27 to TRBJ1-6, with 8 positions matching TRBD1. CDR1 and CDR2 from the germline V gene are MNHEY and SMNVEV (reference sequence). V trimming: 6 bases; J trimming: 9 bases; junction bases outside the gene matches: 13. The CDR3 covers 16 residues.

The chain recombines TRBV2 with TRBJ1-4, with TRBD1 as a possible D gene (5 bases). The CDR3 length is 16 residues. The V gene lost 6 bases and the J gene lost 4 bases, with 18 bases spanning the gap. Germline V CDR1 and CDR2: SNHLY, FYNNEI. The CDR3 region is CASSSGPGRGNEKLFF. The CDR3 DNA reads TGTGCCAGCAGCTCGGGCCCGGGGCGGGGTAATGAAAAACTGTTTTTT.

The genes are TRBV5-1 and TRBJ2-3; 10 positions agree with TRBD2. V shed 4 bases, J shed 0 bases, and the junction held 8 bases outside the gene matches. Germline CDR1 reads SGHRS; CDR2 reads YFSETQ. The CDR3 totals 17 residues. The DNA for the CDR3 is TGCGCCAGCAGCGGCGGTTGGACTAGCGGTAGCACAGATACGCAGTATTTT. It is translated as CASSGGWTSGSTDTQYF.

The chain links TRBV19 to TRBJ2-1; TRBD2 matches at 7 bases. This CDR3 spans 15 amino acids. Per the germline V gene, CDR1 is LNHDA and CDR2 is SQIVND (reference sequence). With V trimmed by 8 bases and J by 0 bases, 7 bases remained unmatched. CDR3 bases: TGTGCCAGTTCGACTAGCTCAAGCTCCTACAATGAGCAGTTCTTC. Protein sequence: CASSTSSSSYNEQFF.

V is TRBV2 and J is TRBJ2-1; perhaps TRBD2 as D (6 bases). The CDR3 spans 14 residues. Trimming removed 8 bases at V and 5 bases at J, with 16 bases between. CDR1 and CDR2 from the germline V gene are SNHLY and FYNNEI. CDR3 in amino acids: CASRLVRADNEQFF. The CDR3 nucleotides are TGTGCCAGCCGACTAGTCCGAGCGGACAATGAGCAGTTCTTC. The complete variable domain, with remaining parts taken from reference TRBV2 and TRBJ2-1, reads EPEVTQTPSHQVTQMGQEVILRCVPISNHLYFYWYRQILGQKVEFLVSFYNNEISEKSEIFDDQFSVERPDGSNFTLKIRSTKLEDSAMYFCASRLVRADNEQFFGPGTRLTVL.

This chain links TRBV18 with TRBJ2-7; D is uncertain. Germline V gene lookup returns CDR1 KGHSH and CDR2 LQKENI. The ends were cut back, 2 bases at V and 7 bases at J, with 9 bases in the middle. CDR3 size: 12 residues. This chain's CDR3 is CASSPTTREQYF. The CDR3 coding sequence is TGTGCCAGCTCACCAACCACGAGGGAGCAGTACTTC.

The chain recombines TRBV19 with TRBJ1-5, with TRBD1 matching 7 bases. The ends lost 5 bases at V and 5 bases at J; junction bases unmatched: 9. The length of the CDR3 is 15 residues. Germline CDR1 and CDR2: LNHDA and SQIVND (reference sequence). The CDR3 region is CASSSTGQDYQPQHF. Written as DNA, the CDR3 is TGTGCCAGTAGTTCCACCGGACAGGACTATCAGCCCCAGCATTTT.

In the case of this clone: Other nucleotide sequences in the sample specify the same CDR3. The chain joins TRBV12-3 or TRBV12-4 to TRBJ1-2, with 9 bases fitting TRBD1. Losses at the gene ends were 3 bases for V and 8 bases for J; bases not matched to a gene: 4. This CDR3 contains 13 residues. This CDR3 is CASSLGQGGGYTF. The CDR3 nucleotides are TGTGCCAGCAGTTTGGGACAGGGTGGAGGCTACACCTTC.

CDR3 in amino acids: CASSLAQLTGELFF. In DNA, the CDR3 is TGCGCCAGCAGCTTGGCACAGCTCACCGGGGAGCTGTTTTTT. The rearrangement links TRBV5-1 to TRBJ2-2; unclear D gene. This CDR3 is built from 14 residues. V shed 0 bases and J shed 4 bases, with 7 bases lying between them. Germline values: CDR1 SGHRS, CDR2 YFSETQ.

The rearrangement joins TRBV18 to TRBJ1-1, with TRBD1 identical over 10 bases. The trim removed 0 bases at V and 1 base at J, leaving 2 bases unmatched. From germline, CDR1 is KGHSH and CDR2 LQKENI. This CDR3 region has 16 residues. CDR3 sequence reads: CASSPPRDRGNTEAFF. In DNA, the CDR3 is TGTGCCAGCTCACCACCCCGGGACAGGGGGAACACTGAAGCTTTCTTT.

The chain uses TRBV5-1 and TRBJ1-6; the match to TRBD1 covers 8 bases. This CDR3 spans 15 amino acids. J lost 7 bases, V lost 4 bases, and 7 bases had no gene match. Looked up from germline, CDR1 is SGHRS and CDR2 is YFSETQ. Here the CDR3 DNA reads TGCGCCAGCAGCGGAACGACAGGGGAGAATTCACCCCTCCACTTT. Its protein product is CASSGTTGENSPLHF.

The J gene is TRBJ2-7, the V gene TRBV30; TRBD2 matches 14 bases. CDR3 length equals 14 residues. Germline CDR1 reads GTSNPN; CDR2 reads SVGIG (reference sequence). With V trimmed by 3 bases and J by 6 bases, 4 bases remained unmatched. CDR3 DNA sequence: TGTGCCTGGAGGACTAGCGGGGGGGCGGTCGAGCAGTACTTC. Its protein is CAWRTSGGAVEQYF.

The CDR3 here is CASSLSYRAEETQYF. CDR3 bases: TGCGCCAGCAGCTTGTCCTACAGGGCAGAAGAGACCCAGTACTTC. The V and J genes are TRBV5-1 and TRBJ2-5; tentatively, D is TRBD1 (6 bases). V gave up 1 base and J gave up 3 bases, with 13 bases separating them. CDR3 length: 15 amino acids. Germline loops: CDR1 SGHRS, CDR2 YFSETQ.

The CDR3 sequence is CASRQSIAGELFF. The CDR3 DNA sequence: TGCGCCAGCCGACAGTCCATCGCCGGGGAGCTGTTTTTT. The gene calls are TRBV10-1 and TRBJ2-2, with D possibly matching TRBD1 (5 bases). The V gene's germline CDR1 is WNHNN and CDR2 SYGVQD (reference sequence). V was trimmed by 8 bases and J by 6 bases, leaving 13 bases between them. The CDR3 spans 13 residues.

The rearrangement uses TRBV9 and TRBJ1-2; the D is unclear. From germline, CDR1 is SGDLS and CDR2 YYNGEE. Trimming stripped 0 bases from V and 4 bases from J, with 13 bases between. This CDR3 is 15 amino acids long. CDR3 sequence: CASSVAVSLLYGYTF. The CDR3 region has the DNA TGTGCCAGCAGCGTAGCGGTATCTTTACTCTATGGCTACACCTTC.

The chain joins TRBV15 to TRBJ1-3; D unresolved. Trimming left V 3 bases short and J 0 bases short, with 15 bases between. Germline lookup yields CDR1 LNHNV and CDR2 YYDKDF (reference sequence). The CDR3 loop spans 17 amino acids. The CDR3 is CATSSRVGLFSGNTIYF. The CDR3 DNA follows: TGTGCCACCAGCAGTAGAGTAGGACTGTTCTCTGGAAACACCATATATTTT.